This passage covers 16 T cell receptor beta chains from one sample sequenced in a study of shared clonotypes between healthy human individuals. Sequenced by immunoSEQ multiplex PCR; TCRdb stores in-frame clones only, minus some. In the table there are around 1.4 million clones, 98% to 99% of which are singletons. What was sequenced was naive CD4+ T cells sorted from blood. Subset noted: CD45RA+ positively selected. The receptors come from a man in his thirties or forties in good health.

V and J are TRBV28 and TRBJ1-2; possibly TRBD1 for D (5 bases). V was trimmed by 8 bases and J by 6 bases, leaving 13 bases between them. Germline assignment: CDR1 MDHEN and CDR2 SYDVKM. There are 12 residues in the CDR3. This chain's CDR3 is CASSATVNGYTF. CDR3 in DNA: TGTGCCAGCTCCGCGACAGTGAATGGCTACACCTTC.

In DNA form, the CDR3 reads TGTGCCAGTAGTATAGGTAATAGCGGGGGGAATGAGCAGTTCTTC. Protein: CASSIGNSGGNEQFF. The chain employs TRBV19 and TRBJ2-1, with 10 bases fitting TRBD2. CDR1 is LNHDA and CDR2 is SQIVND in the germline V gene (reference sequence). This CDR3 contains 15 residues. The V gene end was trimmed by 1 base and the J gene end by 7 bases; junction bases not matched to a gene: 4. Full variable domain (remainder filled in from reference TRBV19 and TRBJ2-1): DGGITQSPKYLFRKEGQNVTLSCEQNLNHDAMYWYRQDPGQGLRLIYYSQIVNDFQKGDIAEGYSVSREKKESFPLTVTSAQKNPTAFYLCASSIGNSGGNEQFFGPGTRLTVL.

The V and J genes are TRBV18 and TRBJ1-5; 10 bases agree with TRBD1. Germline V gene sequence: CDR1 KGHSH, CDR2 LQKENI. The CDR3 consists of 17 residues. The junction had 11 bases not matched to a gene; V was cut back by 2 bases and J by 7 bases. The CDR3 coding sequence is TGTGCCAGCTCACCAGGGGGGACAGGGGCTCAGGTACAGCCCCAGCATTTT. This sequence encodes CASSPGGTGAQVQPQHF.

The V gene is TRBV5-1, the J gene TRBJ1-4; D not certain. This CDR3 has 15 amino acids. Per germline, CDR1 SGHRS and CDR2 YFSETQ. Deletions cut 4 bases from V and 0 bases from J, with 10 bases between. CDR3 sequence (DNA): TGCGCCAGCAGCCCGGACTATGCAACTAATGAAAAACTGTTTTTT. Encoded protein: CASSPDYATNEKLFF.

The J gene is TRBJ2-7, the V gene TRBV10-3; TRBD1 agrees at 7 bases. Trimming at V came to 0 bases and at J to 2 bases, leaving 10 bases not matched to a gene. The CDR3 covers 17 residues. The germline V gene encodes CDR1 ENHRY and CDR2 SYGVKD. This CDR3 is CAISESRAGQAAYEQYF. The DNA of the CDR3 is TGTGCCATCAGTGAGTCAAGGGCTGGACAGGCCGCCTACGAGCAGTACTTC.

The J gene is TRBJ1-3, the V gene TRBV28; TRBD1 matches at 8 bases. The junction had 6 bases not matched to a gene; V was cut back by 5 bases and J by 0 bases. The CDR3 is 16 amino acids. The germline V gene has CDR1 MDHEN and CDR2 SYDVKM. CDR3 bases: TGTGCCAGCAGTGGGGACAGGTTTTACTCTGGAAACACCATATATTTT. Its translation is CASSGDRFYSGNTIYF.

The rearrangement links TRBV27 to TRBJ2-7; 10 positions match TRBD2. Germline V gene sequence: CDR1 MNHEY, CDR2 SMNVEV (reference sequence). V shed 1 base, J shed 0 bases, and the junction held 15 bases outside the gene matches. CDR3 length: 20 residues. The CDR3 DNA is TGTGCCAGCAGTTTATATAGCCCTAGCGGGAGCCTCAACAGCTCCTACGAGCAGTACTTC. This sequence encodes CASSLYSPSGSLNSSYEQYF.

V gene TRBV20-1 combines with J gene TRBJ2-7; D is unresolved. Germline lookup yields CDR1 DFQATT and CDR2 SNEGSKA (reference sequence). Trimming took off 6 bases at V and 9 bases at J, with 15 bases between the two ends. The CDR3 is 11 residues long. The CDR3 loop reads CSAFKAPRQYF. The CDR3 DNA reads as TGCAGTGCCTTTAAGGCCCCCCGGCAGTACTTC.

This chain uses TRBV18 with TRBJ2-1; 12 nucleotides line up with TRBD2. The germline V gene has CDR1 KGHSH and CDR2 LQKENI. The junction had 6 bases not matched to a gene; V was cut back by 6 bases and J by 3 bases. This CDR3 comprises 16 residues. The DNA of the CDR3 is TGTGCCAGCTCTCCGACTAGCGGGAGCTTCTACAATGAGCAGTTCTTC. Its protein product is CASSPTSGSFYNEQFF.

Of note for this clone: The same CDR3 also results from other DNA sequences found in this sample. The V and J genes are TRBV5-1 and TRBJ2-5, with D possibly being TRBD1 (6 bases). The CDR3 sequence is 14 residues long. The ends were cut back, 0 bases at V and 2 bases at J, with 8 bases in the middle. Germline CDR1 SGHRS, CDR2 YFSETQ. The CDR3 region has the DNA TGCGCCAGCAGCTTGGGGCAGGGGCAAGAGACCCAGTACTTC. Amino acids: CASSLGQGQETQYF.

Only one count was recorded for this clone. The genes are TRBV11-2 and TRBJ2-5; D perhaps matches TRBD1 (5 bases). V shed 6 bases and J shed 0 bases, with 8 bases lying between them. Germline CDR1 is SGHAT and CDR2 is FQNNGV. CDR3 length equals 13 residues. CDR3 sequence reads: CASSQGNQETQYF. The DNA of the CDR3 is TGTGCCAGCAGTCAGGGAAACCAAGAGACCCAGTACTTC.

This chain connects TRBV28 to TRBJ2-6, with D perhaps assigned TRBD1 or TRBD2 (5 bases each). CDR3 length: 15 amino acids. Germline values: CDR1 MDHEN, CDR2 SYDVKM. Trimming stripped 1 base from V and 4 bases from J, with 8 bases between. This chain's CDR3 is CASSLSGTGANVLTF. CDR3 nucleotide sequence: TGTGCCAGCAGTTTATCGGGGACCGGGGCCAACGTCCTGACTTTC. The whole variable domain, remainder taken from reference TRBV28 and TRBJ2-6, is DVKVTQSSRYLVKRTGEKVFLECVQDMDHENMFWYRQDPGLGLRLIYFSYDVKMKEKGDIPEGYSVSREKKERFSLILESASTNQTSMYLCASSLSGTGANVLTFGAGSRLTVL.

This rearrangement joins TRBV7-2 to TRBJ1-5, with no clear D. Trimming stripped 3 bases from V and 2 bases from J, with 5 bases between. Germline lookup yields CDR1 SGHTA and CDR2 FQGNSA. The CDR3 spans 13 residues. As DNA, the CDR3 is TGTGCCAGCAGCTTTATACGCAATCAGCCCCAGCATTTT. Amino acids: CASSFIRNQPQHF.

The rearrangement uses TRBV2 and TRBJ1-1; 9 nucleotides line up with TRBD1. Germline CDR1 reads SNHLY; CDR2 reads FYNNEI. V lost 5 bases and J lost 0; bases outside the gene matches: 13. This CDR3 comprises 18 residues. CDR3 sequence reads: CASSPLFPGQGLNTEAFF. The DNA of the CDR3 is TGTGCCAGCAGTCCTCTCTTTCCGGGACAGGGCCTGAACACTGAAGCTTTCTTT.

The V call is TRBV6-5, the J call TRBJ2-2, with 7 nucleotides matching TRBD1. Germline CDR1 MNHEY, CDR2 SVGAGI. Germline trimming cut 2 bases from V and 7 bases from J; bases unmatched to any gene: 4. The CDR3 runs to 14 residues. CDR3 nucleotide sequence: TGTGCCAGCAGTTACCGGCGACAGGGCGGGGAGCTGTTTTTT. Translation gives CASSYRRQGGELFF.

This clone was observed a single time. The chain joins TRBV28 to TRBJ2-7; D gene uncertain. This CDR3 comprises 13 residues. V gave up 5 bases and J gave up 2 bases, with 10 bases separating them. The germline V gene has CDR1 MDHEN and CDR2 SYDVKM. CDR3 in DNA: TGTGCCAGCAGTAGTCTAGTTCCCTACGAGCAGTACTTC. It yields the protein CASSSLVPYEQYF.